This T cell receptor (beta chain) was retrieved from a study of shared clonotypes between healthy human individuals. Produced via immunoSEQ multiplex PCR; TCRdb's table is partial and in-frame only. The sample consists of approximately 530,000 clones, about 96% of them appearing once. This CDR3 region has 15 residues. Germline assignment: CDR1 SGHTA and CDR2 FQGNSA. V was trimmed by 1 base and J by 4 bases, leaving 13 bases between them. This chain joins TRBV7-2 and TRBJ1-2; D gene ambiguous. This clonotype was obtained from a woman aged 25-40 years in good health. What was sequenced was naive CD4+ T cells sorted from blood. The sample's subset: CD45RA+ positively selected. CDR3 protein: CASSLGSGNTYGYTF. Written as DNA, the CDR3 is TGTGCCAGCAGCTTAGGGTCAGGAAATACCTATGGCTACACCTTC.